This T cell receptor beta chain was recovered during a study of blood T cell repertoires in COVID-19. Across the study: Acute and convalescent COVID-19 samples came from the United States, Italy and Spain.

Trimming took off 2 bases at V and 6 bases at J, with 13 bases between the two ends. There are 14 residues in the CDR3. Looked up from germline, CDR1 is KGHSH and CDR2 is LQKENI. The protocol was immunoSEQ multiplex PCR, while the TCRdb copy is restricted to in-frame clones and leaves out a portion. The sample lists roughly 200,000 clones; about 85% were seen once. The chain has TRBV18 and TRBJ1-2; perhaps TRBD1 as D (6 bases). Material for sequencing was peripheral blood. The sequence came from a woman younger than 30 who had recovered from COVID-19. This CDR3 reads CASSPIRGVHGYTF. DNA of the CDR3: TGTGCCAGCTCACCAATCAGGGGAGTACATGGCTACACCTTC. The full variable domain, with the rest looked up from reference TRBV18 and TRBJ1-2, is NAGVMQNPRHLVRRRGQEARLRCSPMKGHSHVYWYRQLPEEGLKFMVYLQKENIIDESGMPKERFSAEFPKEGPSILRIQQVVRGDSAAYFCASSPIRGVHGYTFGSGTRLTVV.